A single sample is the source of the 31 T cell receptor beta chains below, sequenced in a study of cytomegalovirus exposure and HLA in healthy donors. In the PCR, 60 Vbeta and 13 Jbeta primers were used. The assay was immunoSEQ multiplex PCR, and TCRdb's table has in-frame clones only and misses some. Seen here are over 150,000 clones, around 80% observed once, and the top ten hold roughly 3.5%. The sample consisted of PBMCs. The receptors derive from a woman in her fifties or sixties in good health and CMV-seropositive.

The V call is TRBV7-2, the J call TRBJ2-5; tentative D call: TRBD2 (5 bases). This CDR3 is 14 amino acids long. The V gene lost 1 base and the J gene lost 6 bases, with 12 bases spanning the gap. Germline values: CDR1 SGHTA, CDR2 FQGNSA. CDR3: CASSLGHSGKTQYF. The DNA of the CDR3 is TGTGCCAGCAGCTTAGGTCACAGCGGCAAGACCCAGTACTTC.

This sequence joins TRBV5-4 and TRBJ1-1; TRBD1 agrees at 8 bases. Germline CDR1 is SGHNT and CDR2 is YYREEE (reference sequence). Trimming took 3 bases from V and 3 from J; bases not matched to a gene: 13. The CDR3 length is 17 residues. CDR3 amino acids: CASSSNPTRGLDTEAFF. CDR3 sequence (DNA): TGTGCCAGCAGCTCTAACCCAACCAGGGGGCTGGACACTGAAGCTTTCTTT.

The genes are TRBV2 and TRBJ2-3; 12 bases match TRBD2. The germline V gene has CDR1 SNHLY and CDR2 FYNNEI. Germline trimming cut 5 bases from V and 2 bases from J; bases unmatched to any gene: 5. This CDR3 spans 16 amino acids. For the CDR3, the DNA is TGTGCCAGCAGTAGGCGGACTAGCGGGGACACAGATACGCAGTATTTT. Its protein is CASSRRTSGDTDTQYF.

This clone was counted only a few times. This chain joins TRBV27 and TRBJ1-2; D gene ambiguous. The CDR3 totals 16 residues. Germline V gives CDR1 MNHEY, CDR2 SMNVEV (reference sequence). Trimming took off 4 bases at V and 1 base at J, with 16 bases between the two ends. The CDR3 DNA sequence: TGTGCCAGCAGTTCGGAACAGAACCGAGTTAACTATGGCTACACCTTC. This gives the protein CASSSEQNRVNYGYTF.

This chain links TRBV27 with TRBJ2-2; the D is unclear. V lost 8 bases and J lost 7, with 14 bases in between. Germline V gives CDR1 MNHEY, CDR2 SMNVEV (reference sequence). The CDR3 consists of 13 residues. This chain's CDR3 is CASYSPVGGELFF. The CDR3 coding sequence is TGTGCCAGCTATTCCCCCGTCGGCGGGGAGCTGTTTTTT.

This chain uses TRBV13 with TRBJ2-5, with a possible D match to TRBD1 (6 bases). CDR1 and CDR2 (germline): PRHDT, FYEKMQ (reference sequence). The V gene lost 0 bases and the J gene lost 1 base, with 6 bases spanning the gap. The CDR3 covers 14 residues. The CDR3 coding sequence is TGTGCCAGCAGCTTAGGGGGGGCCCAAGAGACCCAGTACTTC. Its translation: CASSLGGAQETQYF.

This chain uses TRBV4-2 with TRBJ1-1, with D tentatively TRBD1 (5 bases). The CDR3 has 15 residues. Deletions cut 1 base from V and 5 bases from J, with 14 bases between. Per the germline V gene, CDR1 is LGHNA and CDR2 is YNFKEQ. The CDR3 nucleotides read TGTGCCAGCAGCCAAGCGGTTTCCTCAGGGACTGAAGCTTTCTTT. Translating gives CASSQAVSSGTEAFF.

This clone was detected once. This chain joins TRBV6-1 and TRBJ1-5; 7 nucleotides line up with TRBD1. V lost 11 bases, J lost 2 bases, and 9 bases stayed unmatched. The CDR3 has 14 residues. CDR1 and CDR2 (germline): MNHNS, SASEGT. The CDR3: CAGDRVFGNQPQHF. CDR3 DNA sequence: TGTGCCGGCGACAGGGTTTTTGGCAATCAGCCCCAGCATTTT.

The chain uses TRBV29-1 and TRBJ2-3, with D perhaps TRBD1 (5 bases). This CDR3 spans 12 amino acids. The germline V gene has CDR1 SQVTM and CDR2 ANQGSEA. V was cut by 7 bases and J by 2 bases, with 10 bases left in between. CDR3 bases: TGCAGCGGATCGACAGACACAGATACGCAGTATTTT. It encodes CSGSTDTDTQYF.

This chain connects TRBV27 to TRBJ1-5, with 7 bases lining up with TRBD1. Unmatched junction bases numbered 4, after V lost 5 bases and J lost 3 bases. Germline-derived CDR1 and CDR2 are MNHEY and SMNVEV (reference sequence). The CDR3 runs 14 residues. CDR3 DNA sequence: TGTGCCAGCAGTCCAACAGGGGTCAATCAGCCCCAGCATTTT. The encoded protein is CASSPTGVNQPQHF.

The rearrangement links TRBV14 to TRBJ2-2, with D uncertain. Germline V gives CDR1 SGHDN, CDR2 FVKESK. This CDR3 spans 13 amino acids. V lost 3 bases and J lost 7, with 9 bases in between. CDR3 DNA sequence: TGTGCCAGCAGCCACAGGTTGGACGGGGAGCTGTTTTTT. As protein: CASSHRLDGELFF.

This clone has only a few counts. This chain uses TRBV5-6 with TRBJ2-1; D may be TRBD2 (5 bases). Per the germline V gene, CDR1 is SGHDT and CDR2 is YYEEEE. This CDR3 has 16 amino acids. Trimming cost V 1 base and J 6 bases, with 17 bases left between them. The CDR3 DNA follows: TGTGCCAGCAGCTTGCGGGTCCTGGCGGGTTTCAATGAGCAGTTCTTC. Its protein is CASSLRVLAGFNEQFF.

This sequence joins TRBV29-1 and TRBJ2-7, with D possibly TRBD1 on 5 matching bases. Per germline, CDR1 SQVTM and CDR2 ANQGSEA. V was pared by 7 bases and J by 8 bases, with 12 bases between. The CDR3 contains 10 residues. The CDR3 nucleotides are TGCAGCGCCTGGAGACAGAAGCAGTACTTC. Residues: CSAWRQKQYF.

The chain combines TRBV6-5 with TRBJ2-7; 8 bases line up with TRBD2. V lost 2 bases and J lost 3; bases outside the gene matches: 9. The length of the CDR3 is 16 residues. CDR1 is MNHEY and CDR2 is SVGAGI in the germline V gene. CDR3 bases: TGTGCCAGCAGTTACCGTCCTGGCGGGAGGAGCTACGAGCAGTACTTC. Translated: CASSYRPGGRSYEQYF.

This chain links TRBV5-1 with TRBJ1-6; a weak D match, TRBD1 (5 bases). V was cut by 3 bases and J by 10 bases, with 14 bases left in between. CDR1 is SGHRS, CDR2 YFSETQ, per germline. The CDR3 is 14 residues long. The CDR3 nucleotides are TGCGCCAGCAGCTCCGGGACTACAAACTCACCCCTCCACTTT. It specifies CASSSGTTNSPLHF. Using reference TRBV5-1 and TRBJ1-6 for the parts outside the CDR3, the full variable domain is KAGVTQTPRYLIKTRGQQVTLSCSPISGHRSVSWYQQTPGQGLQFLFEYFSETQRNKGNFPGRFSGRQFSNSRSEMNVSTLELGDSALYLCASSSGTTNSPLHFGNGTRLTVT.

V gene TRBV9 combines with J gene TRBJ1-4; no definite D call. This CDR3 spans 12 amino acids. The germline V and J ends were trimmed by 0 bases and 12 bases, with 9 bases remaining between them. Germline V lookup: CDR1 SGDLS, CDR2 YYNGEE. CDR3 DNA: TGTGCCAGCAGCGTAGGCGGTAGTGAACTGTTTTTT. Translated, it gives CASSVGGSELFF.

This clone has a single count. The V and J genes are TRBV5-8 and TRBJ1-1, with 7 nucleotides matching TRBD1. Germline CDR1 SGHTS, CDR2 YDEGEE. The CDR3 has 17 residues. Trimming removed 1 base from V and 0 bases from J; junction bases left unmatched: 9. DNA of the CDR3: TGTGCCAGCAGCTTGCTACAGACAGGGACGATGAACACTGAAGCTTTCTTT. Encoded protein: CASSLLQTGTMNTEAFF.

This clone was seen only once. The CDR3 loop reads CASSSFDRGIGYTF. CDR3 in DNA: TGTGCCAGCAGCTCCTTTGACAGGGGGATTGGCTACACCTTC. This chain links TRBV7-9 with TRBJ1-2; 9 bases are shared with TRBD1. This CDR3 is 14 amino acids long. Germline loops: CDR1 SEHNR, CDR2 FQNEAQ (reference sequence). The junction had 7 bases not matched to a gene; V was cut back by 4 bases and J by 7 bases.

This sequence joins TRBV5-1 and TRBJ2-7; 9 bases fit TRBD1. The CDR3 is 14 residues long. Germline V gene data show CDR1 as SGHRS and CDR2 as YFSETQ. With 3 bases clipped from V and 7 bases from J, the junction kept 8 bases outside the gene matches. The CDR3 region is CASSSTGGHGEQYF. The CDR3 DNA reads as TGCGCCAGCAGCTCAACAGGGGGCCACGGTGAGCAGTACTTC.

The V gene is TRBV27, the J gene TRBJ1-2; D perhaps matches TRBD1 (6 bases). CDR3 length: 14 residues. Per the germline V gene, CDR1 is MNHEY and CDR2 is SMNVEV (reference sequence). V was trimmed by 4 bases and J by 8 bases, leaving 17 bases between them. CDR3 nucleotide sequence: TGTGCCAGCAGTTCAAACAGGGCAAGGCGCGGCTACACCTTC. It translates to CASSSNRARRGYTF.

The V and J genes are TRBV2 and TRBJ1-1, with TRBD1 matching over 8 bases. V gave up 6 bases and J gave up 8 bases; unmatched junction bases: 11. This CDR3 contains 14 residues. Germline V gene lookup returns CDR1 SNHLY and CDR2 FYNNEI. CDR3 sequence (DNA): TGTGCCAGCAGACGTGAATCTACAGGGGGAGAAGCTTTCTTT. Translated: CASRRESTGGEAFF.

This chain joins TRBV28 and TRBJ2-5; 8 nucleotides align to TRBD1. The ends lost 6 bases at V and 6 bases at J; junction bases unmatched: 12. CDR1 MDHEN and CDR2 SYDVKM come from the germline V gene. The length of the CDR3 is 15 residues. The CDR3 DNA follows: TGTGCCAGCAGCCAGACGGACAGGGTGGGCAAGACCCAGTACTTC. Translation gives CASSQTDRVGKTQYF. Combining the CDR3 with reference TRBV28 and TRBJ2-5 gives the whole variable domain DVKVTQSSRYLVKRTGEKVFLECVQDMDHENMFWYRQDPGLGLRLIYFSYDVKMKEKGDIPEGYSVSREKKERFSLILESASTNQTSMYLCASSQTDRVGKTQYFGPGTRLLVL.

V usage is TRBV7-2 and J usage is TRBJ2-5; a possible D gene is TRBD2 (5 bases). The CDR3 consists of 16 residues. Trimming removed 1 base at V and 5 bases at J, with 17 bases between. Per the germline V gene, CDR1 is SGHTA and CDR2 is FQGNSA. The DNA of the CDR3 is TGTGCCAGCAGCTTAGTGCCGGGGAGTAGGGTGGAGACCCAGTACTTC. Translation gives CASSLVPGSRVETQYF.

This clone was seen just once. This chain uses TRBV28 with TRBJ2-6, with D unclear. V dropped 5 bases and J dropped 3 bases, with 8 bases sitting between them. This CDR3 has 14 residues. The germline CDR1 and CDR2 sequences are MDHEN and SYDVKM. The CDR3 DNA is TGTGCCAGCAGTGTCCAGTATGGGGCCAACGTCCTGACTTTC. This sequence encodes CASSVQYGANVLTF.

This sequence joins TRBV5-4 and TRBJ2-7, with D possibly matching TRBD1 (6 bases). The CDR3 runs to 14 residues. V dropped 4 bases and J dropped 0 bases, with 11 bases sitting between them. Looked up from germline, CDR1 is SGHNT and CDR2 is YYREEE (reference sequence). The CDR3 DNA is TGTGCCAGCAGCCGCAGGGACACCTCCTACGAGCAGTACTTC. It codes for CASSRRDTSYEQYF.

This clone showed up just once. The chain combines TRBV7-2 with TRBJ2-5; 10 bases match TRBD2. Germline CDR1 reads SGHTA; CDR2 reads FQGNSA. Trimming cost V 3 bases and J 5 bases; bases outside gene matches: 6. The CDR3 totals 15 residues. The DNA for the CDR3 is TGTGCCAGCAGCTTGGGAGCGGGGGGGCTTGAGACCCAGTACTTC. Protein: CASSLGAGGLETQYF. Based on the CDR3 plus reference TRBV7-2 and TRBJ2-5, the full variable domain is GAGVSQSPSNKVTEKGKDVELRCDPISGHTALYWYRQSLGQGLEFLIYFQGNSAPDKSGLPSDRFSAERTGGSVSTLTIQRTQQEDSAVYLCASSLGAGGLETQYFGPGTRLLVL.

V is TRBV28 and J is TRBJ2-7; weak D call: TRBD1 (5 bases). Deletions cut 5 bases from V and 6 bases from J, with 8 bases between. CDR1 is MDHEN, CDR2 SYDVKM, per germline. The CDR3 loop spans 11 amino acids. The DNA of the CDR3 is TGTGCCAGCAGTCCCGACAGCGAGCAGTACTTC. It codes for CASSPDSEQYF.

The V gene is TRBV5-1, the J gene TRBJ2-1, with TRBD1 as a possible D gene (5 bases). This CDR3 comprises 14 residues. With 2 bases removed from V and 5 bases from J, the gap between germline ends came to 11 bases. From germline, CDR1 is SGHRS and CDR2 YFSETQ. The CDR3 coding sequence is TGCGCCAGCAGCTTTGGGGCGGTCCACAATGAGCAGTTCTTC. The encoded protein is CASSFGAVHNEQFF.

This clone turned up a few times. The genes are TRBV5-1 and TRBJ2-3, with D maybe TRBD2 (6 bases). Germline V CDR1 and CDR2: SGHRS, YFSETQ. The germline V and J ends were trimmed by 4 bases and 1 base, with 7 bases remaining between them. The length of the CDR3 is 13 residues. The CDR3 loop is CASSPGGTDTQYF. CDR3 sequence (DNA): TGCGCCAGCAGCCCGGGGGGCACAGATACGCAGTATTTT.

The chain combines TRBV28 with TRBJ1-1; D remains ambiguous. V gave up 8 bases and J gave up 1 base, with 14 bases separating them. The CDR3 runs 14 residues. From germline, CDR1 is MDHEN and CDR2 SYDVKM. DNA of the CDR3: TGTGCCAGCTGTCAAGGAGCTCGGAACACTGAAGCTTTCTTT. It codes for CASCQGARNTEAFF.

The chain recombines TRBV29-1 with TRBJ1-2; the D gene is possibly TRBD1 (6 bases). Germline values: CDR1 SQVTM, CDR2 ANQGSEA. The CDR3 is 14 amino acids. Trimming took 3 bases from V and 2 from J, leaving 13 bases between them. The CDR3 DNA reads TGCAGCGTTGATCTAGTGGGGGCGAACTATGGCTACACCTTC. Translating it yields CSVDLVGANYGYTF.